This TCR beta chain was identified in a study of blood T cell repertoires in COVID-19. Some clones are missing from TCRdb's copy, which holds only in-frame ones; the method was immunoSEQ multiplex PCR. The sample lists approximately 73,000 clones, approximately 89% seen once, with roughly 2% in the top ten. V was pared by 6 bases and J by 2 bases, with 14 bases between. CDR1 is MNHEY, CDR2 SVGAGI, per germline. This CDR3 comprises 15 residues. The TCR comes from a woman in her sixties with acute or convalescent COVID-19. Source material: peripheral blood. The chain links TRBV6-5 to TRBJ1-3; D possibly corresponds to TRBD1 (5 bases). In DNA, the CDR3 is TGTGCCAGCAGGGCCGAATTGGGGCCTGGAAACACCATATATTTT. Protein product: CASRAELGPGNTIYF.